One and the same sample provided the 8 T cell receptor beta chains below, sequenced in a study of T cell responses to AZD1222 COVID-19 vaccine. TCRdb's copy holds only in-frame clones and misses some; the assay was immunoSEQ multiplex PCR. The repertoire has 98,000 or so clones, more than 70% of them found once; the top ten carry approximately 3.1%. The sequencing here drew on peripheral blood, taken on day 0 of MenACWY control vaccination. The receptors derive from an adult in good health.

This chain joins TRBV6-6 and TRBJ1-2, with TRBD1 matching 9 bases. The V segment lost 2 bases and the J segment 3 bases; nucleotides outside the gene matches: 1. The germline CDR1 and CDR2 sequences are MNHNY and SVGAGI (reference sequence). The CDR3 has 14 amino acids. CDR3 coding DNA: TGTGCCAGCAGTTACACAGGGGGCGACTATGGCTACACCTTC. Its protein is CASSYTGGDYGYTF.

The chain recombines TRBV6-2 or TRBV6-3 with TRBJ1-2, with 9 bases identical to TRBD1. V was clipped by 5 bases and J by 4 bases; unmatched bases: 8. The CDR3 is made up of 15 amino acids. Germline lookup yields CDR1 MNHEY and CDR2 SVGEGT. The CDR3 is CASSPGQGFGYGYTF. The CDR3 coding sequence is TGTGCCAGCAGTCCGGGACAGGGCTTTGGCTATGGCTACACCTTC.

The DNA for the CDR3 is TGTGCCAGCAGCGCAGGGGCCCGAAACACTGAAGCTTTCTTT. Amino acid sequence: CASSAGARNTEAFF. The rearrangement links TRBV2 to TRBJ1-1; a possible D gene is TRBD1 (6 bases). V was pared by 6 bases and J by 2 bases, with 13 bases between. CDR3 length: 14 amino acids. Germline V CDR1 and CDR2: SNHLY, FYNNEI.

The chain links TRBV6-5 to TRBJ1-1; D ambiguous. CDR1 is MNHEY and CDR2 is SVGAGI in the germline V gene. Trimming cost V 7 bases and J 4 bases, with 13 bases left between them. The CDR3 sequence is 13 residues long. The CDR3 sequence is CASTTRVGTEAFF. Written as DNA, the CDR3 is TGTGCCAGCACAACGAGGGTGGGCACTGAAGCTTTCTTT.

The V and J genes are TRBV6-2 or TRBV6-3 and TRBJ1-1, with a tentative D call TRBD1 (5 bases). The CDR3 consists of 12 residues. V was shortened by 5 bases and J by 11 bases, with 15 bases between the two germline ends. Germline V gene data show CDR1 as MNHEY and CDR2 as SVGEGT. The chain's CDR3 is CASSRPSGTAFF. In nucleotides, the CDR3 is TGTGCCAGCAGTCGCCCTTCAGGGACGGCTTTCTTT.

This sequence joins TRBV6-2 or TRBV6-3 and TRBJ2-3; TRBD2 aligns across 13 bases. The CDR3 totals 16 residues. J lost 3 bases, V lost 6 bases, and 6 bases had no gene match. Germline V gene data show CDR1 as MNHEY and CDR2 as SVGEGT. CDR3 sequence reads: CASSHATSGGTDTQYF. The CDR3 nucleotides are TGTGCCAGCAGCCACGCGACTAGCGGGGGGACAGATACGCAGTATTTT.

This chain connects TRBV19 to TRBJ1-1; 12 positions match TRBD1. The germline gives CDR1 LNHDA, CDR2 SQIVND (reference sequence). The CDR3 extends over 14 amino acids. Trimming at V came to 5 bases and at J to 6 bases, leaving 4 bases not matched to a gene. The CDR3 bases are TGTGCCAGTAGTCCGGGACAGGGGGCGTCTGAAGCTTTCTTT. It specifies CASSPGQGASEAFF.

The chain combines TRBV6-6 with TRBJ2-2; TRBD2 agrees at 12 bases. The J segment lost 5 bases and the V segment lost 8 bases, leaving 0 bases of the junction unmatched. Germline V gene sequence: CDR1 MNHNY, CDR2 SVGAGI (reference sequence). This CDR3 has 13 residues. CDR3 region: CASGLAGTGELFF. DNA for the CDR3: TGTGCCAGCGGACTAGCGGGGACCGGGGAGCTGTTTTTT.